This TCR beta chain came from a study of T-cell memory formation after mild COVID-19. General study points: There was no confirmation that second-wave clones peaking on day 37 were SARS-CoV-2 specific. The CD4+ clones that contracted clustered mainly within CM and EM, and the CD8+ clones concentrated in EMRA. Prior to infection, memory already included some responding clones, suggesting cross-reactive memory joined.

This CDR3 region has 14 residues. The trim removed 7 bases at V and 5 bases at J, leaving 5 bases unmatched. CDR1 is SGHNT, CDR2 YENEEA, per germline. The 5'RACE method, run with constant-segment primers, produced TCR alpha and TCR beta cDNA libraries (carrying sample barcodes and UMIs). TCRdb independently ran MiXCR on the 5' RACE reads; one entry per CDR3 protein. The table lists 200,000 to 250,000 distinct CDR3 sequences, about 10% of them singletons. Concerning this clonotype: Its specificity is unknown.

The J gene is TRBJ2-1, the V gene TRBV11-3; 10 bases map to TRBD2. Sequenced sample: PBMCs or a T cell subset sorted from them (not recorded which). The clonotype originates from a young man who had mild COVID-19 (a few samples of this study predate the infection). Cell type and time point are not known. The CDR3 spells CASKGGTSDNEQFF. DNA of the CDR3: TGTGCCAGCAAGGGAGGGACTAGCGACAATGAGCAGTTCTTC.